This is a list of T cell receptor beta chains from one sample in a study of T cell repertoires in cytomegalovirus infection. TCRdb itself ran the reads through MiXCR, one entry per CDR3 protein. The sample shows 360,000 or so distinct CDR3 sequences, about 35% of them seen only once. These TCRs are of unknown antigen specificity. Material: cultured PBMCs, obtained from culture after CMV antigen stimulation. The receptors shown here come from a human donor in good health (CMV status not recorded). Some clones in this sample may be carry-over from other donors' samples. Each CDR3 is given with its conserved first and last residue. Fields, in order: J gene, clone size, D gene, V gene, CDR3 protein, CDR3 DNA. D genes are given only for firm matches. Size tells how often a clone was seen (once, few, many) or the class of an expanded clone, and some rows leave it out.

TRBJ1-1 - - TRBV28 CASSFEGMGTEAFF TGTGCCAGCAGTTTCGAGGGAATGGGCACTGAAGCTTTCTTT
TRBJ2-3 many TRBD1 TRBV7-2 CASSSGQGTDTQYF TGTGCCAGCAGTTCGGGACAGGGTACAGATACGCAGTATTTT
TRBJ2-3 - - TRBV11-1 CASSLRRESSTDTQYF TGTGCCAGCAGCTTAAGACGGGAATCGTCCACAGATACGCAGTATTTT
TRBJ2-6 - - TRBV6-4 CASSDKPGAPYVLTF TGTGCCAGCAGTGATAAGCCAGGGGCCCCTTACGTCCTGACTTTC
TRBJ2-1 many - TRBV12-3/TRBV12-4 CASSFQAGEAVGQFF TGTGCCAGCAGTTTTCAAGCGGGTGAAGCAGTCGGGCAGTTCTTC
TRBJ2-3 many - TRBV18 CASSPAYSGIPDTQYF TGTGCCAGCTCACCTGCATACAGTGGGATCCCAGATACGCAGTATTTT
TRBJ2-3 - TRBD2 TRBV7-8 CASSKGLAGITDTQYF TGTGCCAGCAGCAAAGGACTAGCGGGCATCACAGATACGCAGTATTTT
TRBJ2-5 - - TRBV11-3 CASEAYTPGTQYF TGTGCCAGCGAAGCCTATACTCCGGGGACCCAGTACTTC
TRBJ1-2 - - TRBV7-2 CASSLKAYGYTF TGTGCCAGCAGCTTGAAGGCCTATGGCTACACCTTC
TRBJ1-1 few - TRBV4-1 CASSHNLRGRGDTEAFF TGCGCCAGCAGCCACAACCTCCGGGGGCGCGGAGACACTGAAGCTTTCTTT
TRBJ2-5 - - TRBV7-9 CASSPPRQLQETQYF TGTGCCAGCAGCCCGCCCCGACAGCTACAAGAGACCCAGTACTTC
TRBJ1-1 - - TRBV7-2 CASSLVLDMATEAFF TGTGCCAGCAGCTTAGTGTTGGACATGGCCACTGAAGCTTTCTTT
TRBJ2-7 few - TRBV7-9 CASSGPGTEQYF TGTGCCAGCAGCGGACCCGGGACAGAGCAGTACTTC
TRBJ2-1 - TRBD2 TRBV6-2/TRBV6-3 CASSERSGSSYNEQFF TGTGCCAGCAGTGAGCGTAGCGGGAGCTCCTACAATGAGCAGTTCTTC
TRBJ1-1 - - TRBV11-2 CASSHGGEAFF TGTGCCAGCAGCCATGGGGGGGAAGCTTTCTTT
TRBJ2-4 - - TRBV5-5 CASSSSTSTPYF TGTGCCAGCAGCTCGTCGACTAGTACTCCGTACTTC
TRBJ1-4 few TRBD1 TRBV28 CASNTGTGGASWQNEKLFF TGTGCCAGCAACACCGGGACAGGGGGCGCGAGTTGGCAGAATGAAAAACTGTTTTTT
TRBJ2-1 - TRBD2 TRBV9 CASSVGPRVAGGDYNEQFF TGTGCCAGCAGCGTAGGGCCCAGGGTAGCGGGAGGGGACTACAATGAGCAGTTCTTC
TRBJ2-5 many - TRBV11-2 CASSLGYKETQYF TGTGCCAGCAGCCTCGGCTATAAAGAGACCCAGTACTTC
TRBJ1-2 - - TRBV10-3 CAITKSGGGYTF TGTGCCATCACCAAATCAGGTGGAGGCTACACCTTC
TRBJ1-6 medium-sized TRBD1 TRBV7-2 CASSLDRFSPLHF TGTGCCAGCAGCTTGGACAGGTTCTCACCCCTCCACTTT
TRBJ2-1 - TRBD2 TRBV24-1 CATSATWTSGGSYNEQFF TGTGCCACCAGTGCCACCTGGACTAGCGGGGGATCCTACAATGAGCAGTTCTTC
TRBJ1-1 many - TRBV7-8 CASSAPNTEAFF TGTGCCAGCTCGGCCCCCAACACTGAAGCTTTCTTT
TRBJ1-5 few TRBD1 TRBV6-5 CASSYDRVGRNQPQHF TGTGCCAGCAGTTATGACAGGGTCGGTCGAAATCAGCCCCAGCATTTT
TRBJ1-1 - - TRBV7-8 CASSPSSGTEAFF TGTGCCAGCAGCCCTAGTTCGGGGACTGAAGCTTTCTTT
TRBJ2-3 - TRBD2 TRBV7-6 CASSLTSGSETDTQYF TGTGCCAGCAGCTTAACTAGCGGGAGTGAGACAGATACGCAGTATTTT
TRBJ2-1 - - TRBV20-1 CSASPPTVLEQFF TGCAGTGCTAGTCCCCCCACCGTGTTGGAGCAGTTCTTC
TRBJ2-5 - - TRBV20-1 CSAPFSETQYF TGCAGTGCTCCTTTCAGTGAGACCCAGTACTTC
TRBJ1-1 - - TRBV12-3/TRBV12-4 CASQGTPNTEAFF TGTGCCAGCCAGGGGACACCTAACACTGAAGCTTTCTTT
TRBJ2-3 few TRBD1 TRBV7-2 CASSQQGDTQYF TGTGCCAGCAGCCAACAGGGGGATACGCAGTATTTT
TRBJ2-1 - - TRBV7-9 CASSRLGPKYNEQFF TGTGCCAGCAGCCGTCTCGGCCCCAAATACAATGAGCAGTTCTTC
TRBJ2-1 - TRBD2 TRBV29-1 CSGSTGTSPSMQFF TGCAGCGGTAGTACCGGGACTAGTCCGTCGATGCAGTTCTTC
TRBJ2-3 - TRBD2 TRBV7-3 CASSLMVVREGPDTQYF TGTGCCAGCAGCTTAATGGTGGTGCGGGAGGGCCCGGATACGCAGTATTTT
TRBJ1-3 many TRBD1 TRBV11-2 CASSLMTGAGNTIYF TGTGCCAGCAGCTTGATGACAGGGGCTGGAAACACCATATATTTT
TRBJ1-2 - - TRBV18 CASSREQAYGYTF TGTGCCAGCTCACGAGAACAGGCCTATGGCTACACCTTC